One sample yielded the 19 T cell receptor beta chains listed below, sequenced in a study of T cells in Graves' hyperthyroidism and ophthalmopathy. RNA transcripts yielded amplified TCR beta CDR3 regions. First-round RT-PCR of the TCR CDR3 relied on the HTBI primer set. TCRdb independently ran MiXCR on the multiplex PCR reads; one entry per CDR3 protein. The sample consists of approximately 700,000 distinct CDR3 sequences, 45% of them appearing once. What was sequenced was peripheral blood or thyroid tissue (not recorded which). These receptors all come from an adult man with Graves' disease, either hyperthyroidism or ophthalmopathy (not recorded which).

This chain links TRBV5-1 with TRBJ1-5; D call uncertain. With 4 bases removed from V and 3 bases from J, the gap between germline ends came to 14 bases. The length of the CDR3 is 15 residues. Per germline, CDR1 SGHRS and CDR2 YFSETQ. The CDR3 nucleotides read TGCGCCAGCAGCCAAGGAGTCAGTTCCAATCAGCCCCAGCATTTT. Translation: CASSQGVSSNQPQHF. The complete variable domain, with remaining parts taken from reference TRBV5-1 and TRBJ1-5, reads KAGVTQTPRYLIKTRGQQVTLSCSPISGHRSVSWYQQTPGQGLQFLFEYFSETQRNKGNFPGRFSGRQFSNSRSEMNVSTLELGDSALYLCASSQGVSSNQPQHFGDGTRLSIL.

This clonotype was counted once. V gene TRBV20-1 combines with J gene TRBJ1-3; the D gene is possibly TRBD1 (5 bases). Per the germline V gene, CDR1 is DFQATT and CDR2 is SNEGSKA (reference sequence). The V gene lost 6 bases and the J gene lost 2 bases, with 14 bases spanning the gap. CDR3 size: 14 residues. CDR3 DNA sequence: TGCAGTGCCAGCAGTCAGGGTCCTGGAAACACCATATATTTT. Its translation is CSASSQGPGNTIYF.

The genes are TRBV15 and TRBJ2-5, with D possibly TRBD2 on 6 matching bases. V lost 7 bases and J lost 3, with 15 bases in between. Germline V gene sequence: CDR1 LNHNV, CDR2 YYDKDF (reference sequence). The CDR3 extends over 14 amino acids. CDR3 DNA sequence: TGTGCCACCACCTCGGAGGGTAGCGAAGAGACCCAGTACTTC. It translates to CATTSEGSEETQYF.

The gene calls are TRBV5-4 and TRBJ1-6, with D possibly being TRBD1 (6 bases). Germline CDR1 reads SGHNT; CDR2 reads YYREEE (reference sequence). CDR3 length: 15 amino acids. Trimming removed 4 bases at V and 10 bases at J, with 18 bases between. CDR3 coding DNA: TGTGCCAGCAGCCCGAGAGGGGGGGGCGGCTCACCCCTCCACTTT. Translating gives CASSPRGGGGSPLHF. Supplemented by reference TRBV5-4 and TRBJ1-6, the full variable domain reads ETGVTQSPTHLIKTRGQQVTLRCSSQSGHNTVSWYQQALGQGPQFIFQYYREEENGRGNFPPRFSGLQFPNYSSELNVNALELDDSALYLCASSPRGGGGSPLHFGNGTRLTVT.

At least ten counts were recorded for this clonotype. The chain combines TRBV20-1 with TRBJ1-4, with D perhaps TRBD1 (6 bases). CDR3 size: 15 residues. Germline CDR1 reads DFQATT; CDR2 reads SNEGSKA (reference sequence). V lost 5 bases to trimming and J lost 7 bases, with 20 bases between them. The CDR3 nucleotides read TGCAGTGCTGACCGCTTACAGGGTGACGGTGAAAAACTGTTTTTT. Translating it yields CSADRLQGDGEKLFF.

The V gene is TRBV19, the J gene TRBJ1-4, with 10 bases identical to TRBD1. From germline, CDR1 is LNHDA and CDR2 SQIVND (reference sequence). The length of the CDR3 is 15 residues. The junction had 5 bases not matched to a gene; V was cut back by 5 bases and J by 5 bases. CDR3 DNA sequence: TGTGCCAGTAGTGCTTTGGACAGGGGGAATGAAAAACTGTTTTTT. Translation: CASSALDRGNEKLFF.

The chain carries TRBV29-1 and TRBJ1-3; perhaps TRBD1 as D (5 bases). The CDR3 has 12 amino acids. V lost 0 bases and J lost 10, with 10 bases in between. The germline V gene has CDR1 SQVTM and CDR2 ANQGSEA. The CDR3 DNA sequence: TGCAGCGTTGAAGAAAGGACAAATACCATATATTTT. Translation: CSVEERTNTIYF.

This rearrangement joins TRBV10-3 to TRBJ1-1, with 7 bases lining up with TRBD1. Germline CDR1 and CDR2: ENHRY and SYGVKD. The V and J ends lost 2 bases and 5 bases, in that order; junction bases with no gene match: 8. CDR3 length equals 15 residues. CDR3 protein: CAISEDRERRTEAFF. CDR3 bases: TGTGCCATCAGTGAGGACAGGGAGAGAAGAACTGAAGCTTTCTTT.

This clonotype was seen many times. The CDR3, as DNA: TGTGCCAGCAGACGGCAGGGGGGACGCAATCAGCCCCAGCATTTT. Translating gives CASRRQGGRNQPQHF. This chain joins TRBV2 and TRBJ1-5, with TRBD1 matching 7 bases. CDR3 length: 15 residues. With V trimmed by 6 bases and J by 2 bases, 7 bases remained unmatched. Germline CDR1 reads SNHLY; CDR2 reads FYNNEI.

This clonotype was seen only a few times. The V and J genes are TRBV20-1 and TRBJ1-4; 8 bases are shared with TRBD1. Germline V gene lookup returns CDR1 DFQATT and CDR2 SNEGSKA (reference sequence). The trim removed 3 bases at V and 6 bases at J, leaving 9 bases unmatched. CDR3 length: 15 residues. The CDR3 DNA sequence: TGCAGTGCTAGGGGATCACAGGGGGATGATGAAAAACTGTTTTTT. It codes for CSARGSQGDDEKLFF.

The chain uses TRBV6-5 and TRBJ2-7, with TRBD2 matching 15 bases. The ends lost 5 bases at V and 4 bases at J; junction bases unmatched: 3. The CDR3 contains 15 residues. Looked up from germline, CDR1 is MNHEY and CDR2 is SVGAGI. CDR3 in DNA: TGTGCCAGCAGTCGCGGGACTAGCGGGGGGTACGAGCAGTACTTC. It encodes CASSRGTSGGYEQYF.

This clonotype was observed a single time. V usage is TRBV21-1 and J usage is TRBJ1-4; TRBD1, the table's D call, lacks a check against the DNA. TRBV21-1 is a listed pseudogene. This CDR3 is 15 amino acids long. CDR3: CASSKGDRENEKLVF. The DNA for the CDR3 is TGTGCCAGCAGCAAAGGTGACAGGGAGAATGAAAAACTGGTTTTT.

This clonotype was recorded a few times. The chain couples TRBV10-2 to TRBJ1-1; weak D call: TRBD1 (6 bases). This CDR3 contains 17 residues. Trimming cost V 2 bases and J 4 bases, with 20 bases left between them. The germline CDR1 and CDR2 sequences are WSHSY and SAAADI. The CDR3 DNA sequence: TGCGCCAGCAGTGAGACACCGGATACAGGGAGAGCCACTGAAGCTTTCTTT. Translated: CASSETPDTGRATEAFF.

The chain links TRBV7-9 to TRBJ1-5; D not certain. Looked up from germline, CDR1 is SEHNR and CDR2 is FQNEAQ (reference sequence). This CDR3 is built from 15 residues. Trimming pared 1 base from V and 0 bases from J, leaving 7 bases between. CDR3 DNA sequence: TGTGCCAGCAGCTTAGGGGAGAATAGCAATCAGCCCCAGCATTTT. Amino acid sequence: CASSLGENSNQPQHF.

This clonotype was detected a few times. V is TRBV7-8 and J is TRBJ1-5; possible D gene TRBD1, 6 bases. Trimming removed 0 bases at V and 2 bases at J, with 23 bases between. Germline loops: CDR1 SGHVS, CDR2 FQNEAQ. The CDR3 length is 20 residues. This chain's CDR3 is CASSLAGGGIFGQGNQPQHF. The CDR3 coding sequence is TGTGCCAGCAGCTTAGCTGGAGGGGGAATATTTGGTCAGGGCAATCAGCCCCAGCATTTT.

The sample holds many counts of this clonotype. For the CDR3, the DNA is TGTGCCAGCAGCTTACAGGGAACCCACGAGCAGTACTTC. It translates to CASSLQGTHEQYF. This chain links TRBV7-9 with TRBJ2-7, with D maybe TRBD1 (5 bases). V lost 2 bases and J 5 bases, leaving 10 bases between the germline ends. The CDR3 covers 13 residues. Germline V gives CDR1 SEHNR, CDR2 FQNEAQ (reference sequence).

This clonotype was recorded at least ten times. For the CDR3, the DNA is TGTGCCAGCGGGCAGAACACTGAAGCTTTCTTT. Protein: CASGQNTEAFF. V and J are TRBV3-1 and TRBJ1-1, with D unresolved. V shed 8 bases and J shed 1 base, with 5 bases lying between them. Germline loops: CDR1 LGHDT, CDR2 YNNKEL (reference sequence). CDR3 length: 11 residues.

This clonotype has just a few counts. This sequence joins TRBV12-3 or TRBV12-4 and TRBJ1-1, with 8 nucleotides matching TRBD1. The CDR3 has 16 residues. Trimming took 6 bases from V and 1 from J; bases not matched to a gene: 10. The CDR3 DNA sequence: TGTGCCAGCAGCTGGACAGGGCCAGCCCAGAACACTGAAGCTTTCTTT. It translates to CASSWTGPAQNTEAFF.

This clonotype has only a few counts. This chain connects TRBV7-2 to TRBJ2-2; a possible D gene is TRBD1 (5 bases). The CDR3 has 16 amino acids. V dropped 5 bases and J dropped 0 bases, with 13 bases sitting between them. In germline, CDR1 is SGHTA, CDR2 FQGNSA. In nucleotides, the CDR3 is TGTGCCAGCAGCCAGGCCGGCAGGGCGAACACCGGGGAGCTGTTTTTT. Its translation is CASSQAGRANTGELFF.